This TCR beta chain was sequenced for a study of blood T cell repertoires in COVID-19. Study-level information: The analysed material was cDNA or gDNA that came from T cells, B-cell-depleted T cells, or PBMCs.

A COVID-19 case was met by exposed participants within 2 weeks before study entry. This CDR3 is 14 amino acids long. Trimming took 6 bases from V and 8 from J, leaving 19 bases between them. Germline V lookup: CDR1 MDHEN, CDR2 SYDVKM. The authors' processing: Researchers report that nucleated cell counts were estimated from reference gene primer amplification. Data came from immunoSEQ multiplex PCR; TCRdb stores just in-frame clones and leaves some out. V and J calls and clone size are those listed in that table; D and trimming were worked out from the DNA. The sample shows approximately 300,000 clones, 90% of them seen only once.

Sequencing input: PBMCs or T cells enriched from blood (not recorded which). The sequence was collected from a woman aged 25 to 45 who had been exposed to COVID-19. This rearrangement joins TRBV28 to TRBJ1-1; the D gene is possibly TRBD1 (6 bases). The CDR3 here is CASSSQGWRREAFF. CDR3 nucleotide sequence: TGTGCCAGCAGCTCTCAGGGGTGGAGACGGGAAGCTTTCTTT.